There are a few counts of the clone carrying this T cell receptor beta chain. What it binds is not known. CDR1 is SGHRS, CDR2 YFSETQ, per germline. This CDR3 spans 15 amino acids. Unique-molecular-identifier-tagged TCR beta cDNA libraries were used. The T cell input of about 1 to 10 million gave around 450,000 cDNA molecules. TCRdb independently ran MiXCR on the PCR reads; one entry per CDR3 protein. The table includes 650,000 to 900,000 distinct CDR3 sequences, around 46% detected once. This entry comes from a study of post-analysis software for immune sequencing data. Study-wide results and caveats: The study found significantly lower normalized Chao1 diversity in multiple sclerosis patients than in controls. Same-batch samples co-clustered strongly by F measure. About five TRBV segments were more frequent in patients than controls; TRBV5-6, TRBV5-1 and TRBV20-1 belonged to this group.

This TCR was sampled from a girl aged 10-17 years with multiple sclerosis. The rearrangement links TRBV5-1 to TRBJ2-4; a weak D match, TRBD1 (6 bases). The J call may be incorrect, as the DNA end agrees better with TRBJ2-7. What was sequenced was blood. In DNA form, the CDR3 reads TGCGCCAGCAGGGTAACTGGGACAAATACTAACGAGCAGTACTTC. Translated: CASRVTGTNTNEQYF.